This T cell receptor (beta chain) was recorded in a study of control samples from healthy donors and cancer patients. The method was immunoSEQ multiplex PCR; TCRdb's version includes in-frame clones alone and lacks a portion of them. The table records about 44,000 clones, 87% of them present only once. The germline V gene has CDR1 MNHEY and CDR2 SVGAGI. The V and J ends lost 6 bases and 6 bases respectively, with 13 bases between them. The CDR3 has 13 residues. This clone was recorded once. The clonotype originates from an older woman with lung cancer. V and J are TRBV6-5 and TRBJ2-3; D might be TRBD2 (5 bases). Material: PBMCs. CDR3 in DNA: TGTGCCAGCAGCGGGAATTTGGGTGATACGCAGTATTTT. This codes for CASSGNLGDTQYF.